This T cell receptor (beta chain) derives from a study of cytomegalovirus exposure and HLA in healthy donors. Study results and caveats: Per published accounts, TCR beta sequences correctly predicted the HLA-A and HLA-B alleles of most subjects. When analyzed later, the rates of TCR association showed variation by HLA locus, with DRB1 the most and HLA-C the fewest.

About this clone itself: Its target is unknown.

The CDR3 has 14 amino acids. CDR1 is SEHNR and CDR2 is FQNEAQ in the germline V gene (reference sequence). Trimming stripped 5 bases from V and 2 bases from J, with 11 bases between. 60 Vbeta and 13 Jbeta primers were used in PCR. Using immunoSEQ multiplex PCR, the repertoire was profiled, and TCRdb retains in-frame clones only, with some absent. The data hold around 60,000 clones, with about 65% observed a single time. The gene calls are TRBV7-9 and TRBJ2-3; D possibly corresponds to TRBD2 (6 bases). Sequencing used PBMCs. The source is a man aged 50 to 59 in good health and CMV-seropositive. CDR3 sequence (DNA): TGTGCCAGCAGCAACCGGGACTTCACAGATACGCAGTATTTT. It yields the protein CASSNRDFTDTQYF.